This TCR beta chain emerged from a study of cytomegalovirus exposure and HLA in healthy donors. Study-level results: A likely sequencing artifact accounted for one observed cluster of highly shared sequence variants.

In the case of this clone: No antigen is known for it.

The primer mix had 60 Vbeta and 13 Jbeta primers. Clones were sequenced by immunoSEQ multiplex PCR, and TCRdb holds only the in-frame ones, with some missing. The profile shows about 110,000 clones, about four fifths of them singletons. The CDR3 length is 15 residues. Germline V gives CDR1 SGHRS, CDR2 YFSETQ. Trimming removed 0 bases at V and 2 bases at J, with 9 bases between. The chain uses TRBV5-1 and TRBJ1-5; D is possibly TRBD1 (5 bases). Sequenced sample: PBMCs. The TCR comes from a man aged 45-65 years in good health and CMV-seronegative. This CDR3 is CASSLGWGGNQPQHF. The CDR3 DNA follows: TGCGCCAGCAGCTTGGGGTGGGGGGGCAATCAGCCCCAGCATTTT.